The entry that follows covers one TCR beta chain sequence. Profiling relied on immunoSEQ multiplex PCR, and the TCRdb table lists in-frame clones only, not all of them. Of fewer than 450,000 clones detected, about 90% appear once; the ten largest clones hold about 3.5%. The data stem from a study of blood T cell repertoires in COVID-19. In the study overall: The study drew acute and convalescent COVID-19 samples from the United States, Italy and Spain.

Germline CDR1 is LNHDA and CDR2 is SQIVND (reference sequence). V lost 1 base, J lost 0 bases, and 2 bases lay in between. This CDR3 is built from 13 residues. The sequence was collected from a woman in her late teens or twenties who had recovered from COVID-19. The chain joins TRBV19 to TRBJ2-3; D is unclear. The specimen was peripheral blood. The CDR3: CASSIASTDTQYF. DNA of the CDR3: TGTGCCAGTAGTATAGCAAGCACAGATACGCAGTATTTT.